The 24 T cell receptor beta chains below all came from one sample that was sequenced in a study of blood T cell repertoires in COVID-19. Measured with immunoSEQ multiplex PCR; TCRdb has only the in-frame clones, and not every one. The data contain 280,000 or so clones, less than 90% of them seen just once; the ten biggest clones take up 10% to 15%. The sample comprised peripheral blood. These TCRs come from a human donor in a cohort sampled during active COVID-19.

The chain uses TRBV27 and TRBJ2-1; 9 positions match TRBD1. The CDR3 has 16 amino acids. Germline V gene lookup returns CDR1 MNHEY and CDR2 SMNVEV (reference sequence). V lost 3 bases, J lost 3 bases, and 6 bases stayed unmatched. CDR3 protein: CASSLSGTGRYNEQFF. DNA of the CDR3: TGTGCCAGCAGTTTGTCCGGGACAGGGCGCTACAATGAGCAGTTCTTC.

The genes are TRBV5-1 and TRBJ2-3, with D hard to call. CDR3 length: 14 amino acids. Germline V CDR1 and CDR2: SGHRS, YFSETQ. The V gene lost 5 bases and the J gene lost 2 bases, with 12 bases spanning the gap. CDR3 nucleotides: TGCGCCAGCAGTGAGGCAGCCATCACAGATACGCAGTATTTT. It translates to CASSEAAITDTQYF.

This chain connects TRBV6-5 to TRBJ2-5, with D perhaps matching TRBD2 (6 bases). Germline values: CDR1 MNHEY, CDR2 SVGAGI. This CDR3 comprises 14 residues. The V end lost 7 bases, the J end lost 4 bases, and 16 bases lay between the germline ends. The CDR3 sequence: CASKEAGSGETQYF. CDR3 DNA sequence: TGTGCCAGCAAAGAGGCGGGATCGGGAGAGACCCAGTACTTC.

The chain combines TRBV6-5 with TRBJ2-2, with TRBD2 matching 13 bases. This CDR3 is 15 amino acids long. V lost 6 bases to trimming and J lost 6 bases; unmatched junction nucleotides: 4. The V gene's germline CDR1 is MNHEY and CDR2 SVGAGI. For the CDR3, the DNA is TGTGCCAGCAGAGGACTAGCGGGAGTGGCCGGGGAGCTGTTTTTT. Its protein is CASRGLAGVAGELFF.

The chain recombines TRBV29-1 with TRBJ2-1, with D possibly being TRBD1 (5 bases). Germline values: CDR1 SQVTM, CDR2 ANQGSEA. V shed 6 bases and J shed 5 bases, with 17 bases lying between them. This CDR3 comprises 14 residues. CDR3: CSVLAGWSDNEQFF. The CDR3 bases are TGCAGCGTCCTGGCAGGGTGGAGCGACAATGAGCAGTTCTTC.

The chain carries TRBV28 and TRBJ1-3, with D tentatively TRBD1 (5 bases). CDR1 MDHEN and CDR2 SYDVKM come from the germline V gene. Trimming shortened V by 6 bases and J by 1 base, and 7 bases separated the two germline ends. The CDR3 totals 13 residues. This chain's CDR3 is CASSRASGNTIYF. In DNA form, the CDR3 reads TGTGCCAGCAGCAGGGCGTCTGGAAACACCATATATTTT.

The rearrangement joins TRBV12-3 or TRBV12-4 to TRBJ1-3, with D tentatively TRBD1 (6 bases). The CDR3 length is 11 residues. The V end was cut by 8 bases, the J end by 7 bases, with 9 bases between. The CDR3 spells CASSRGNTIYF. The CDR3, as DNA: TGTGCCAGCTCAAGGGGGAACACCATATATTTT.

The chain uses TRBV5-6 and TRBJ1-2; 12 bases are a match to TRBD1. V lost 3 bases to trimming and J lost 7 bases; unmatched junction nucleotides: 4. Germline values: CDR1 SGHDT, CDR2 YYEEEE. This CDR3 contains 14 residues. CDR3 nucleotides: TGTGCCAGCAGCTGGGGACAGGGGGCCTTTGGCTACACCTTC. This sequence encodes CASSWGQGAFGYTF.

J is TRBJ1-5 and V is TRBV24-1, with a weak D call TRBD1 (5 bases). The CDR3 loop spans 14 amino acids. Germline V CDR1 and CDR2: KGHDR, SFDVKD. The V and J ends lost 7 bases and 4 bases respectively, with 13 bases between them. CDR3 sequence: CATSGGAVNQPQHF. The CDR3 DNA sequence: TGTGCCACCAGCGGAGGGGCCGTAAATCAGCCCCAGCATTTT.

The chain employs TRBV6-5 and TRBJ2-5; TRBD1 aligns across 9 bases. The CDR3 spans 14 residues. With 6 bases clipped from V and 3 bases from J, the junction kept 5 bases outside the gene matches. Germline V gene data show CDR1 as MNHEY and CDR2 as SVGAGI. CDR3 in amino acids: CASRGQGRKETQYF. CDR3 DNA: TGTGCCAGCAGGGGACAGGGCAGGAAAGAGACCCAGTACTTC.

The V and J genes are TRBV11-2 and TRBJ2-1, with 9 positions matching TRBD2. J lost 1 base, V lost 3 bases, and 7 bases had no gene match. CDR3 length: 17 amino acids. Germline CDR1 and CDR2: SGHAT and FQNNGV. The CDR3: CASSFLWREGSYNEQFF. The CDR3 nucleotides are TGTGCCAGCAGCTTCCTATGGCGGGAGGGATCCTACAATGAGCAGTTCTTC. Complete variable domain (other parts from reference TRBV11-2 and TRBJ2-1): EAGVAQSPRYKIIEKRQSVAFWCNPISGHATLYWYQQILGQGPKLLIQFQNNGVVDDSQLPKDRFSAERLKGVDSTLKIQPAKLEDSAVYLCASSFLWREGSYNEQFFGPGTRLTVL.

V is TRBV6-5 and J is TRBJ2-7; 15 bases are a match to TRBD2. The J segment lost 4 bases and the V segment lost 6 bases, leaving 4 bases of the junction unmatched. Germline V gives CDR1 MNHEY, CDR2 SVGAGI. The CDR3 runs to 15 residues. The chain's CDR3 is CASRGLAGGKYEQYF. In nucleotides, the CDR3 is TGTGCCAGCAGGGGACTAGCGGGAGGTAAATACGAGCAGTACTTC.

This clone was recorded a few times. J is TRBJ2-7 and V is TRBV7-9, with 10 bases aligning to TRBD2. This CDR3 has 13 residues. The ends lost 7 bases at V and 6 bases at J; junction bases unmatched: 6. CDR1 is SEHNR, CDR2 FQNEAQ, per germline (reference sequence). Written as DNA, the CDR3 is TGTGCCAGCAACCTAGCGGGAGAGGCCGAGCAGTACTTC. Translating gives CASNLAGEAEQYF.

This chain connects TRBV6-2 or TRBV6-3 to TRBJ2-7, with 9 bases fitting TRBD1. CDR3 length: 16 residues. Germline CDR1 and CDR2: MNHEY and SVGEGT. V lost 2 bases to trimming and J lost 1 base; unmatched junction nucleotides: 6. The CDR3 protein is CASSYPDRGYSYEQYF. In nucleotides, the CDR3 is TGTGCCAGCAGTTACCCCGACAGGGGGTATTCCTACGAGCAGTACTTC.

The chain links TRBV20-1 to TRBJ1-3; D not certain. The CDR3 runs to 11 residues. CDR1 is DFQATT, CDR2 SNEGSKA, per germline (reference sequence). For the CDR3, the DNA is TGCCGGGCGGGCTCTGGAAACACCATATATTTT. Translated, it gives CRAGSGNTIYF.

The rearrangement joins TRBV5-1 to TRBJ2-2; TRBD1 might be the D (6 bases). V shed 3 bases and J shed 2 bases, with 11 bases lying between them. CDR3 size: 15 residues. Per the germline V gene, CDR1 is SGHRS and CDR2 is YFSETQ. CDR3 sequence (DNA): TGCGCCAGCAGCTCCTTGGACAGTAACACCGGGGAGCTGTTTTTT. Protein: CASSSLDSNTGELFF.

V gene TRBV15 combines with J gene TRBJ1-3; D ambiguous. V lost 0 bases and J lost 8, with 11 bases in between. This CDR3 is built from 14 residues. Germline V gene data show CDR1 as LNHNV and CDR2 as YYDKDF (reference sequence). This CDR3 reads CATSRDDSAYTIYF. CDR3 bases: TGTGCCACCAGCAGAGATGACTCGGCCTACACCATATATTTT. Supplemented by reference TRBV15 and TRBJ1-3, the full variable domain reads DAMVIQNPRYQVTQFGKPVTLSCSQTLNHNVMYWYQQKSSQAPKLLFHYYDKDFNNEADTPDNFQSRRPNTSFCFLDIRSPGLGDTAMYLCATSRDDSAYTIYFGEGSWLTVV.

This chain uses TRBV9 with TRBJ1-3; the D is unclear. V was cut by 0 bases and J by 4 bases, with 8 bases left in between. This CDR3 region has 14 residues. Germline V gives CDR1 SGDLS, CDR2 YYNGEE. CDR3 region: CASSVDRSGNTIYF. CDR3 nucleotide sequence: TGTGCCAGCAGCGTAGACCGGTCAGGAAACACCATATATTTT.

V is TRBV7-2 and J is TRBJ2-5; 8 bases fit TRBD1. Trimming took 5 bases from V and 5 from J; bases not matched to a gene: 19. CDR3 size: 18 residues. Germline loops: CDR1 SGHTA, CDR2 FQGNSA. CDR3 protein: CASSLGQAHRRGEETQYF. CDR3 sequence (DNA): TGTGCCAGCAGCCTGGGACAGGCCCACCGAAGGGGGGAGGAGACCCAGTACTTC.

V usage is TRBV3-1 (or the pseudogene TRBV3-2) and J usage is TRBJ1-4, with 9 bases identical to TRBD1. V gave up 3 bases and J gave up 6 bases; unmatched junction bases: 8. Germline-derived CDR1 and CDR2 are LGHDT and YNNKEL (reference sequence). CDR3 length equals 16 residues. The CDR3 reads CASSQGQGSIYEKLFF. CDR3 sequence (DNA): TGTGCCAGCAGCCAGGGACAGGGTTCCATATATGAAAAACTGTTTTTT.

V gene TRBV15 combines with J gene TRBJ2-1, with a tentative D call TRBD2 (7 bases). CDR1 is LNHNV, CDR2 YYDKDF, per germline (reference sequence). This CDR3 is built from 15 residues. V was shortened by 0 bases and J by 8 bases, with 14 bases between the two germline ends. CDR3 protein: CATSRDLGGLDEQFF. The CDR3, as DNA: TGTGCCACCAGCAGAGATCTGGGGGGGCTGGATGAGCAGTTCTTC.

This clone came up once. The chain recombines TRBV7-2 with TRBJ1-4, with a tentative D call TRBD1 (5 bases). V dropped 5 bases and J dropped 7 bases, with 23 bases sitting between them. Germline CDR1 and CDR2: SGHTA and FQGNSA. The CDR3 consists of 17 residues. Written as DNA, the CDR3 is TGTGCCAGCAGCACCTCGGCAAGTGGGGGGGGGAGTGAAAAACTGTTTTTT. Protein product: CASSTSASGGGSEKLFF.

The rearrangement joins TRBV19 to TRBJ1-6; D is possibly TRBD1 (6 bases). The germline V gene has CDR1 LNHDA and CDR2 SQIVND (reference sequence). This CDR3 region has 14 residues. Trimming cost V 6 bases and J 6 bases, with 12 bases left between them. CDR3 in DNA: TGTGCCAGTAGGGTGACAGGCCGTAATTCACCCCTCCACTTT. This encodes CASRVTGRNSPLHF.

CDR3: CASSKGQGSEQYF. CDR3 DNA: TGTGCCAGCAGCAAAGGGCAGGGAAGCGAGCAGTACTTC. J is TRBJ2-7 and V is TRBV21-1; the table's D call of TRBD1 was not tested on the DNA. TRBV21-1 corresponds to a pseudogene. The CDR3 totals 13 residues.